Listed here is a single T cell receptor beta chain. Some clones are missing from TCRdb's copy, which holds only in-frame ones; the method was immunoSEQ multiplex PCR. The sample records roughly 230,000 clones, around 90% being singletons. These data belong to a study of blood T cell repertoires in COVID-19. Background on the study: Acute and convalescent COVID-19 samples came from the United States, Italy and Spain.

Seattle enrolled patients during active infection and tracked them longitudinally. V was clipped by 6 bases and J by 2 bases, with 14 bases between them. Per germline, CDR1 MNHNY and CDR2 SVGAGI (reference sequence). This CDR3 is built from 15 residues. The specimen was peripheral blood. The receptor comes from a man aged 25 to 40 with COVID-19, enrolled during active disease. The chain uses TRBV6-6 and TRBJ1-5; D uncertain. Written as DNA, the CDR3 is TGTGCCAGCAGGCCGGAACGGAGGGGCAATCAGCCCCAGCATTTT. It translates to CASRPERRGNQPQHF.